This entry lists 12 T cell receptor beta chains sequenced from one sample in a study of cytotoxic CD8 clonotypes in ibrutinib-treated CLL. TCRdb's table, derived via immunoSEQ multiplex PCR, lists solely in-frame clones and lacks some. The sample records 300,000 to 350,000 clones, roughly 79% being singletons. The sample consisted of PBMCs, taken before ibrutinib treatment. The source of these receptors is a human donor with chronic lymphocytic leukemia.

This clone was observed a few times. The chain combines TRBV9 with TRBJ1-5; D call uncertain. There are 16 residues in the CDR3. Between the trimmed V and J ends, which lost 0 bases and 1 base, there was a span of 11 bases. Germline assignment: CDR1 SGDLS and CDR2 YYNGEE. The CDR3, as DNA: TGTGCCAGCAGCGTAGTACACAGTATGAGCAATCAGCCCCAGCATTTT. Its protein product is CASSVVHSMSNQPQHF.

The rearrangement uses TRBV27 and TRBJ1-4, with 8 bases that match TRBD1. Germline values: CDR1 MNHEY, CDR2 SMNVEV (reference sequence). CDR3 length: 15 residues. V lost 6 bases, J lost 7 bases, and 10 bases stayed unmatched. CDR3 DNA sequence: TGTGCCAGCAGGCCCGGGACAGGTCTCTCTGAAAAACTGTTTTTT. Its protein is CASRPGTGLSEKLFF. The whole variable domain, remainder taken from reference TRBV27 and TRBJ1-4, is EAQVTQNPRYLITVTGKKLTVTCSQNMNHEYMSWYRQDPGLGLRQIYYSMNVEVTDKGDVPEGYKVSRKEKRNFPLILESPSPNQTSLYFCASRPGTGLSEKLFFGSGTQLSVL.

Notes on this clone: Other DNA sequences in the same sample also yield this CDR3. The chain links TRBV5-4 to TRBJ1-4, with a tentative D call TRBD1 (5 bases). Germline V CDR1 and CDR2: SGHNT, YYREEE (reference sequence). V gave up 0 bases and J gave up 4 bases, with 7 bases separating them. The CDR3 is 14 amino acids. This CDR3 is CASSLAGGNEKLFF. DNA for the CDR3: TGTGCCAGCAGCTTGGCCGGGGGTAATGAAAAACTGTTTTTT.

This clone was counted a few times. The chain uses TRBV18 and TRBJ2-7, with D perhaps TRBD2 (6 bases). V was shortened by 3 bases and J by 3 bases, with 12 bases between the two germline ends. Per the germline V gene, CDR1 is KGHSH and CDR2 is LQKENI. This CDR3 region has 14 residues. This CDR3 is CASSPSGLLYEQYF. DNA for the CDR3: TGTGCCAGCTCACCCTCGGGACTCCTCTACGAGCAGTACTTC.

The chain recombines TRBV12-5 with TRBJ2-7, with D perhaps assigned TRBD1 or TRBD2 (5 bases each). CDR1 LGHNT and CDR2 FRNRAP come from the germline V gene. V lost 4 bases and J 3 bases, leaving 16 bases between the germline ends. CDR3 length: 15 amino acids. Here the CDR3 DNA reads TGTGCTAGTGGTTCGCCCGGGGCCCACCACTACGAGCAGTACTTC. This translates into CASGSPGAHHYEQYF.

The chain is built from TRBV20-1 and TRBJ1-3; tentative D call: TRBD1 (5 bases). The CDR3 spans 11 residues. The germline V and J ends were trimmed by 6 bases and 4 bases, with 7 bases remaining between them. Per germline, CDR1 DFQATT and CDR2 SNEGSKA (reference sequence). The CDR3: CSARTGNTIYF. As DNA, the CDR3 is TGCAGTGCGAGGACAGGAAACACCATATATTTT.

This clone was seen a single time. V usage is TRBV6-6 and J usage is TRBJ2-7; D is possibly TRBD1 (5 bases). V was pared by 0 bases and J by 5 bases, with 8 bases between. This CDR3 has 13 amino acids. Per the germline V gene, CDR1 is MNHNY and CDR2 is SVGAGI (reference sequence). CDR3 residues: CASSYSIRDEQYF. The CDR3 DNA reads as TGTGCCAGCAGTTACTCGATCAGGGACGAGCAGTACTTC.

The chain combines TRBV18 with TRBJ2-7; D not certain. The length of the CDR3 is 13 residues. Between the trimmed V and J ends, which lost 6 bases and 4 bases, there was a span of 13 bases. Germline CDR1 and CDR2: KGHSH and LQKENI. Written as DNA, the CDR3 is TGTGCCAGCTCCAGCCGGAACAGTTACGAGCAGTACTTC. This gives the protein CASSSRNSYEQYF.

The chain couples TRBV9 to TRBJ2-5; D could derive from TRBD1 or TRBD2 (6 bases each). There are 15 residues in the CDR3. Trimming took 4 bases from V and 2 from J, leaving 15 bases between them. The germline gives CDR1 SGDLS, CDR2 YYNGEE. The CDR3 nucleotides are TGTGCCAGCAGCACCAATGGGGGGCTACAAGAGACCCAGTACTTC. It translates to CASSTNGGLQETQYF.

The rearrangement uses TRBV27 and TRBJ2-5; 7 positions match TRBD2. V shed 6 bases, J shed 2 bases, and the junction held 15 bases outside the gene matches. Per germline, CDR1 MNHEY and CDR2 SMNVEV (reference sequence). CDR3 length equals 17 residues. The CDR3 region has the DNA TGTGCCAGCAGCCCCCTTTACGGACTAGTCGAGCAAGAGACCCAGTACTTC. It is translated as CASSPLYGLVEQETQYF.

The sample holds a few counts of this clone. V and J are TRBV7-9 and TRBJ2-7; D is undetermined. Germline CDR1 and CDR2: SEHNR and FQNEAQ (reference sequence). This CDR3 region has 12 residues. V was pared by 4 bases and J by 3 bases, with 7 bases between. The chain's CDR3 is CASSWTDYEQYF. The CDR3 DNA sequence: TGTGCCAGCAGCTGGACGGACTACGAGCAGTACTTC. Combining the CDR3 with reference TRBV7-9 and TRBJ2-7 gives the whole variable domain DTGVSQNPRHKITKRGQNVTFRCDPISEHNRLYWYRQTLGQGPEFLTYFQNEAQLEKSRLLSDRFSAERPKGSFSTLEIQRTEQGDSAMYLCASSWTDYEQYFGPGTRLTVT.

The chain employs TRBV6-1 and TRBJ2-7; 10 bases are a match to TRBD2. V gave up 6 bases and J gave up 0 bases; unmatched junction bases: 5. The CDR3 contains 15 residues. The V gene's germline CDR1 is MNHNS and CDR2 SASEGT. DNA for the CDR3: TGTGCCAGCAGGGTACTAGCGGGGAACTCCTACGAGCAGTACTTC. Its translation: CASRVLAGNSYEQYF.